This T cell receptor beta chain was sequenced during a study of shared clonotypes between healthy human individuals. A note on this clone: The antigen is unknown.

Authors' processing steps: ImmunoSEQ supplied junction-only sequences lacking quality scores, so filtering was different. TCRdb's table, derived via immunoSEQ multiplex PCR, lists solely in-frame clones and lacks some. V and J calls and clone size come straight from that table; D and trimming were deduced from the DNA. The table records approximately 2.5 million clones, approximately 94% of them present only once. Findings and limits, study-wide: Memory subsets generally showed lower estimated richness than naive subsets. Non-shared clonotypes had lower generation probabilities than clonotypes shared by all four sorted-subset donors.

Trimming took 6 bases from V and 1 from J; bases not matched to a gene: 5. CDR1 LGHNT and CDR2 FRNRAP come from the germline V gene. This CDR3 has 14 residues. The V and J genes are TRBV12-5 and TRBJ2-7; 8 nucleotides agree with TRBD2. Sequenced input: naive CD4+ T cells sorted from blood. Stated subset: CD45RA+ positively selected. The sequence derives from a young man in good health. The CDR3 protein is CASGPGGGSYEQYF. DNA for the CDR3: TGTGCTAGTGGCCCGGGGGGGGGTTCCTACGAGCAGTACTTC.